This T cell receptor (beta chain) was documented in a study of OX40 agonist ivuxolimab in advanced cancers. With respect to the entire study: The costimulatory receptor OX40 (CD134) was targeted by ivuxolimab, a fully human IgG2 agonistic monoclonal antibody. Intravenous ivuxolimab was administered to patients every 2 weeks at six dose levels: 0.01, 0.1, 0.3, 1.5, 3 and 10 mg/kg. Of the 50 or so patients in dose escalation, around 19 had hepatocellular carcinoma, roughly 15 had melanoma, 9 had renal cell carcinoma and 9 had head and neck cancer. In the dose-escalation cohort, roughly 80% of patients were male, and the mean age was roughly 60 years, with a range of 23 to 79. Patients were allowed to have had prior anti-PD-1, anti-PD-L1 or anti-CTLA-4 therapy, and 30% to 40% of the dose-escalation patients had previously received checkpoint inhibitors. Three dose-escalation patients achieved partial responses, one with hepatocellular carcinoma and two with cutaneous melanoma. Peripheral TCRbeta sequencing aimed to test whether ivuxolimab altered TCR sequence diversity and caused clonal T-cell expansion. The paper describes the monotherapy dose-escalation part (N of about 57 patients) of the phase I trial of ivuxolimab. The paper as a whole reports these results and caveats: The antigen specificity of the peripheral T cells that underwent clonal expansion was not determined. Partial responders in the 0.1-3.0 mg/kg groups had among the lowest normalized peripheral clonal expansion, especially among CD8+ T cells. On average, CD8+ T cells showed more expanded clones than CD4+ T cells after ivuxolimab. Low levels of normalized T-cell clonal expansion were also seen in some patients who did not respond. At doses from 0.1 to 3.0 mg/kg, clonal expansion was seen in both CD4+ and CD8+ blood T cells between baseline and week 6.

To sequence the TCRbeta CDR3 region, genomic DNA was isolated from the sorted cells. TCRbeta CDR3 regions were sequenced using the immunoSEQ Assay. In TCRdb, the immuneACCESS table is reduced to in-frame sequences with V and J assigned. These tables do not hold every clone; where another copy was compared, an unresolved V gene accounts for under half, and the others remain unexplained. The sample profile shows 70,000 or so clones; about nine tenths of them were found once. The top ten clonotypes cover 2% to 2.5% of the sample. V sheds 0 bases and J sheds 2 bases, leaving 23 bases between their ends. Including cysteine and phenylalanine, the CDR3 has 19 amino acids. The read is trimmed to its CDR3 DNA, 57 bases read in frame from base 1. The germline V gene gives CDR1 as SGHTA and CDR2 as FQGNSA. About this clone itself: No cognate antigen has been identified for it. Base qualities are not at hand, and no much larger clone is one base apart.

Patients with a history of autoimmune disease or receiving systemic immunosuppression were excluded from the trial. In every dose cohort, peripheral blood was drawn for TCR sequencing at baseline, cycle 4 day 1, and cycle 7 day 1. The samples were drawn from a first-in-human, open-label, multicenter phase I dose-escalation trial of ivuxolimab. Adults with locally advanced or metastatic head and neck squamous cell, hepatocellular, melanoma or renal cell carcinoma were enrolled in the trial. CD4+ and CD8+ T cells were sorted separately from peripheral blood before TCR sequencing. This clonotype originated in an adult with an advanced solid tumor such as melanoma, head and neck, liver or kidney cancer. The chain is assembled from TRBV7-2 and TRBJ2-7, with the D call tentatively TRBD1 or TRBD2, each fitting 6 bases. Sequenced material: CD4+ or CD8+ T cells sorted from blood, taken in a trial of the OX40 agonist ivuxolimab. The CDR3 protein sequence reads: CASSLARGAGRGPAYEQYF. The DNA is as follows: TGTGCCAGCAGCTTAGCCAGGGGTGCGGGGCGCGGGCCGGCCTACGAGCAGTACTTC. Where the CDR3 stops, the reference TRBV7-2 and TRBJ2-7 genes take over; the full variable domain is GAGVSQSPSNKVTEKGKDVELRCDPISGHTALYWYRQSLGQGLEFLIYFQGNSAPDKSGLPSDRFSAERTGGSVSTLTIQRTQQEDSAVYLCASSLARGAGRGPAYEQYFGPGTRLTVT.